Shown below are 9 T cell receptor beta chains from a single sample sequenced in a study of T cells in Graves' hyperthyroidism and ophthalmopathy. TCR beta CDR3 region amplification was performed from RNA transcripts. HTBI primers drove first-round RT-PCR of the TCR CDR3. One entry per CDR3 protein, called by TCRdb with MiXCR from the multiplex PCR reads. The repertoire holds some 320,000 distinct CDR3 sequences, around 15% seen once, with approximately 35% in the top ten. The material sequenced was blood. Receptors were obtained from a woman between 40 and 50 years old with Graves' ophthalmopathy.

This clonotype was counted at least ten times. The chain couples TRBV28 to TRBJ2-7, with 11 nucleotides matching TRBD2. There are 15 residues in the CDR3. Germline V gives CDR1 MDHEN, CDR2 SYDVKM. V gave up 3 bases and J gave up 2 bases; unmatched junction bases: 3. For the CDR3, the DNA is TGTGCCAGCAGTTTTCTAGCGGGAGGCACCTACGAGCAGTACTTC. Translating it yields CASSFLAGGTYEQYF.

A few counts support this clonotype. The chain employs TRBV20-1 and TRBJ2-3; D not resolved. This CDR3 is 16 amino acids long. Trimming left V 1 base short and J 0 bases short, with 14 bases between. The germline V gene has CDR1 DFQATT and CDR2 SNEGSKA (reference sequence). CDR3 amino acids: CSARVANYPSTDTQYF. CDR3 bases: TGCAGTGCTAGAGTGGCGAATTACCCTAGCACAGATACGCAGTATTTT.

This clonotype was counted at least ten times. This sequence joins TRBV2 and TRBJ1-2, with a possible D match to TRBD1 (5 bases). The CDR3 is 14 amino acids. The germline V gene encodes CDR1 SNHLY and CDR2 FYNNEI. V was pared by 7 bases and J by 4 bases, with 16 bases between. The CDR3 sequence is CASKSVRDLYGYTF. The CDR3, as DNA: TGTGCCAGCAAATCGGTCAGGGACCTCTATGGCTACACCTTC. The full variable domain, its missing parts supplied by reference TRBV2 and TRBJ1-2, is EPEVTQTPSHQVTQMGQEVILRCVPISNHLYFYWYRQILGQKVEFLVSFYNNEISEKSEIFDDQFSVERPDGSNFTLKIRSTKLEDSAMYFCASKSVRDLYGYTFGSGTRLTVV.

This clonotype was recorded at least ten times. This chain joins TRBV28 and TRBJ2-7; 7 bases are shared with TRBD2. In germline, CDR1 is MDHEN, CDR2 SYDVKM. This CDR3 has 14 amino acids. V shed 3 bases, J shed 5 bases, and the junction held 7 bases outside the gene matches. The CDR3 DNA reads TGTGCCAGCAGTTTCTGGCGGGAGTCCCACGAGCAGTACTTC. It yields the protein CASSFWRESHEQYF.

Ten or more counts support this clonotype. The chain couples TRBV29-1 to TRBJ2-3; D is ambiguous. Trimming took off 1 base at V and 1 base at J, with 3 bases between the two ends. Germline values: CDR1 SQVTM, CDR2 ANQGSEA. The CDR3 has 12 residues. The DNA of the CDR3 is TGCAGCGTTGAAGTTGGCACAGATACGCAGTATTTT. Translated, it gives CSVEVGTDTQYF.

The table lists this clonotype with many counts. The chain links TRBV2 to TRBJ2-1, with TRBD2 matching over 16 bases. The V and J ends lost 8 bases and 7 bases, in that order; junction bases with no gene match: 14. The CDR3 spans 18 residues. Looked up from germline, CDR1 is SNHLY and CDR2 is FYNNEI. CDR3 bases: TGTGCCAGCTGTCCAGGGGAGGGACTAGCGGGAGGGCAGAATGAGCAGTTCTTC. This encodes CASCPGEGLAGGQNEQFF.

This clonotype has a count of ten or more. This chain links TRBV11-3 with TRBJ2-1; D may be TRBD1 (5 bases). Trimming pared 5 bases from V and 5 bases from J, leaving 10 bases between. CDR1 is SGHNT and CDR2 is YENEEA in the germline V gene. The CDR3 extends over 13 amino acids. CDR3: CASSQDKNNEQFF. The CDR3 coding sequence is TGTGCCAGCAGCCAGGACAAGAACAATGAGCAGTTCTTC.

Many counts were recorded for this clonotype. The J gene is TRBJ1-5, the V gene TRBV11-2; maybe TRBD1 (5 bases). V was pared by 1 base and J by 3 bases, with 13 bases between. The CDR3 loop spans 16 amino acids. The germline V gene encodes CDR1 SGHAT and CDR2 FQNNGV. The CDR3 coding sequence is TGTGCCAGCAGCTTAGCTCCCGACAGACACAATCAGCCCCAGCATTTT. It translates to CASSLAPDRHNQPQHF.

This clonotype was picked up many times. The V gene is TRBV20-1, the J gene TRBJ2-1, with unresolved D. This CDR3 has 13 residues. V was shortened by 6 bases and J by 0 bases, with 9 bases between the two germline ends. Per germline, CDR1 DFQATT and CDR2 SNEGSKA (reference sequence). CDR3 in amino acids: CSAGYSSYNEQFF. DNA for the CDR3: TGCAGTGCCGGCTATAGCTCCTACAATGAGCAGTTCTTC.